The clone carrying this TCR beta chain has just a few counts. No antigen is known for it. The data were produced by immunoSEQ multiplex PCR, yet TCRdb's version contains in-frame clones alone and is incomplete. The profile covers about 97,000 clones, with over 80% appearing a single time and 10% to 15% taken by the ten largest. The V end was cut by 3 bases, the J end by 6 bases, with 20 bases between. The CDR3 totals 16 residues. The germline CDR1 and CDR2 sequences are SGHTS and YDEGEE. These data come from a study of PD-1 blockade in classical Hodgkin lymphoma. Every patient relapsed after autologous stem cell transplantation, and brentuximab vedotin exposure varied. Study findings and constraints: Researchers reported that CD4+ TCR diversity, though not CD8+, rose significantly by C4D1. TCR diversity at baseline was reported to be reduced in newly diagnosed patients relative to healthy donors. Similar baseline diversity was found in complete responders and newly diagnosed patients.

The receptor's source is a human donor with classical Hodgkin lymphoma. This specimen consisted of peripheral blood mononuclear cells (PBMCs), obtained at baseline. V usage is TRBV5-8 and J usage is TRBJ2-3; tentative D call: TRBD1 (6 bases). The CDR3, as DNA: TGTGCCAGCAGCTCGGTAAAAGGGACAATCACGGATACGCAGTATTTT. It yields the protein CASSSVKGTITDTQYF.